What follows are 15 T cell receptor beta chains derived from one specimen sequenced in a study of blood T cell repertoires in COVID-19. Assay used: immunoSEQ multiplex PCR; TCRdb lists only in-frame clones, some missing. Of 200,000 to 250,000 clones in the sample, 82% are singletons; the top ten hold under 5.5%. The sequenced sample consisted of peripheral blood. These receptors came from a woman of 80 years or more with active or convalescent COVID-19.

V is TRBV6-5 and J is TRBJ1-6, with D maybe TRBD1 (6 bases). V gave up 6 bases and J gave up 6 bases, with 15 bases separating them. The CDR3 totals 15 residues. Germline CDR1 MNHEY, CDR2 SVGAGI. DNA for the CDR3: TGTGCCAGCAGGGCCGGGACAAGGTCTAATTCACCCCTCCACTTT. Protein: CASRAGTRSNSPLHF.

This sequence joins TRBV10-3 and TRBJ1-2; D possibly corresponds to TRBD1 (6 bases). The CDR3 contains 13 residues. From germline, CDR1 is ENHRY and CDR2 SYGVKD. Trimming shortened V by 4 bases and J by 3 bases, and 9 bases separated the two germline ends. CDR3 loop: CAISGGGHYGYTF. The CDR3 coding sequence is TGTGCCATCAGTGGAGGGGGACACTATGGCTACACCTTC.

This rearrangement joins TRBV9 to TRBJ2-1, with D possibly matching TRBD2 (5 bases). V was pared by 0 bases and J by 12 bases, with 22 bases between. The CDR3 extends over 16 amino acids. CDR1 SGDLS and CDR2 YYNGEE come from the germline V gene. In DNA form, the CDR3 reads TGTGCCAGCAGCGTAGGTCTAGGACTCACCTCCGTAGGGCAGTTCTTC. Translated, it gives CASSVGLGLTSVGQFF.

V is TRBV21-1 and J is TRBJ2-3; TRBD2, the table's D call, lacks a check against the DNA. TRBV21-1 is annotated as a pseudogene. The CDR3 covers 23 residues. The CDR3 spells CASNGSDRDPGLAGVLPTDTQYF. Here the CDR3 DNA reads TGTGCCAGCAACGGAAGTGACAGGGACCCGGGACTAGCGGGAGTGTTGCCTACAGATACGCAGTATTTT.

The chain links TRBV5-6 to TRBJ1-3, with D perhaps TRBD1 (6 bases). The germline V gene has CDR1 SGHDT and CDR2 YYEEEE. This CDR3 has 14 amino acids. V lost 5 bases and J lost 4, with 13 bases in between. The CDR3 reads CASRQTGLGNTIYF. CDR3 bases: TGTGCCAGCAGACAAACAGGGTTGGGAAACACCATATATTTT.

The rearrangement joins TRBV18 to TRBJ1-5; D is undetermined. The CDR3 has 14 residues. Germline-derived CDR1 and CDR2 are KGHSH and LQKENI. V shed 0 bases and J shed 5 bases, with 8 bases lying between them. The CDR3 protein is CASSPPGYDQPQHF. CDR3 in DNA: TGTGCCAGCTCACCACCCGGGTATGATCAGCCCCAGCATTTT. Using reference TRBV18 and TRBJ1-5 for the parts outside the CDR3, the full variable domain is NAGVMQNPRHLVRRRGQEARLRCSPMKGHSHVYWYRQLPEEGLKFMVYLQKENIIDESGMPKERFSAEFPKEGPSILRIQQVVRGDSAAYFCASSPPGYDQPQHFGDGTRLSIL.

The V and J genes are TRBV24-1 and TRBJ2-7; D is perhaps TRBD1 (6 bases). The CDR3 consists of 13 residues. Germline CDR1 is KGHDR and CDR2 is SFDVKD. V lost 10 bases, J lost 3 bases, and 15 bases lay in between. The CDR3 sequence: CATGTPEGYEQYF. Written as DNA, the CDR3 is TGTGCCACAGGGACACCCGAAGGCTACGAGCAGTACTTC.

The chain has TRBV5-1 and TRBJ2-7; 8 nucleotides align to TRBD1. The CDR3 length is 14 residues. Germline V lookup: CDR1 SGHRS, CDR2 YFSETQ. V was pared by 1 base and J by 6 bases, with 6 bases of the junction left unmatched. Here the CDR3 DNA reads TGCGCCAGCAGCTTGACGGGACAGGACGCCGAGCAGTACTTC. Protein: CASSLTGQDAEQYF.

This CDR3 reads CASSLEGLAGVRNEQFF. DNA of the CDR3: TGCGCCAGCAGCCTAGAGGGACTAGCGGGAGTTCGCAATGAGCAGTTCTTC. This rearrangement joins TRBV5-1 to TRBJ2-1, with 14 bases that match TRBD2. The CDR3 contains 17 residues. With V trimmed by 4 bases and J by 6 bases, 9 bases remained unmatched. Germline assignment: CDR1 SGHRS and CDR2 YFSETQ.

This chain joins TRBV29-1 and TRBJ2-7; D possibly corresponds to TRBD1 (6 bases). V was shortened by 1 base and J by 3 bases, with 10 bases between the two germline ends. CDR3 length: 13 amino acids. From germline, CDR1 is SQVTM and CDR2 ANQGSEA. The CDR3 DNA reads TGCAGCGTTGAAGGCAGGGGCGGCTACGAGCAGTACTTC. This sequence encodes CSVEGRGGYEQYF.

The rearrangement uses TRBV11-2 and TRBJ1-1; D gene ambiguous. The CDR3 contains 16 residues. The germline V and J ends were trimmed by 7 bases and 1 base, with 19 bases remaining between them. Per germline, CDR1 SGHAT and CDR2 FQNNGV. The CDR3 sequence is CASMSGFVRGNTEAFF. The CDR3 DNA follows: TGTGCCAGCATGAGCGGCTTTGTCCGGGGGAACACTGAAGCTTTCTTT.

The rearrangement joins TRBV5-6 to TRBJ1-1, with a possible D match to TRBD1 (5 bases). Germline V gene data show CDR1 as SGHDT and CDR2 as YYEEEE. CDR3 length equals 14 residues. V dropped 2 bases and J dropped 4 bases, with 12 bases sitting between them. The CDR3 DNA reads as TGTGCCAGCAGCTTATACTCAGGGCGCACTGAAGCTTTCTTT. It codes for CASSLYSGRTEAFF.

V is TRBV6-5 and J is TRBJ1-5; D unresolved. Germline V lookup: CDR1 MNHEY, CDR2 SVGAGI. Trimming took 10 bases from V and 0 from J, leaving 10 bases between them. The CDR3 has 13 residues. CDR3 amino acids: CANGRDSNQPQHF. For the CDR3, the DNA is TGTGCCAACGGACGGGATAGCAATCAGCCCCAGCATTTT.

The rearrangement links TRBV7-8 to TRBJ2-3; 12 bases match TRBD2. The CDR3 sequence is 18 residues long. Per the germline V gene, CDR1 is SGHVS and CDR2 is FQNEAQ. V shed 1 base and J 5 bases; nucleotides not matched to a gene: 10. CDR3 sequence reads: CASSLGGLAGSGGDTQYF. As DNA, the CDR3 is TGTGCCAGCAGCTTAGGCGGACTAGCGGGGAGCGGAGGAGATACGCAGTATTTT.

The chain couples TRBV4-2 to TRBJ2-7; weak D call: TRBD2 (6 bases). V was pared by 0 bases and J by 1 base, with 7 bases between. This CDR3 comprises 14 residues. Germline CDR1 and CDR2: LGHNA and YNFKEQ. The CDR3 spells CASSQDGGSYEQYF. CDR3 in DNA: TGTGCCAGCAGCCAAGATGGAGGGTCCTACGAGCAGTACTTC.